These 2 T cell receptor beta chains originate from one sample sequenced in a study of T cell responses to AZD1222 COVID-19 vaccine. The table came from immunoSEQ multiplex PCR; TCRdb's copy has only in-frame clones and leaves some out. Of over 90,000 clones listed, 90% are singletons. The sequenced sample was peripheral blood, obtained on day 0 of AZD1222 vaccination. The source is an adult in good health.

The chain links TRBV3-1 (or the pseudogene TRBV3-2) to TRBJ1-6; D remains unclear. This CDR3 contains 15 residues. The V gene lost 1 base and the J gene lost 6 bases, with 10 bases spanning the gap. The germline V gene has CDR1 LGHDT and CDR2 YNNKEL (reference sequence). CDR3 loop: CASSQGSAINSPLHF. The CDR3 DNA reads TGTGCCAGCAGCCAAGGGTCAGCAATTAATTCACCCCTCCACTTT.

The CDR3 DNA is TGTGCCAGCAGGGCACCAGTGTACGGGGCTGGGTACTTC. Its protein is CASRAPVYGAGYF. The chain links TRBV6-5 to TRBJ2-7, with D possibly being TRBD1 or TRBD2 (5 bases each). CDR1 is MNHEY and CDR2 is SVGAGI in the germline V gene. The CDR3 length is 13 residues. The V gene lost 6 bases and the J gene lost 12 bases, with 21 bases spanning the gap.